The sequence of this TCR beta chain was determined in a study of blood T cell repertoires in COVID-19. Background on the study: The analysed material was cDNA or gDNA that came from T cells, B-cell-depleted T cells, or PBMCs.

CDR3 length: 19 residues. Deletions cut 0 bases from V and 1 base from J, with 21 bases between. Study processing details: Counts of nucleated cells, estimated from reference gene primer amplification, were obtained. Produced via immunoSEQ multiplex PCR; TCRdb's table is partial and in-frame only. That table is the source of V, J and clone size, and D and trimming were worked out from the DNA. The table shows under 150,000 clones, with about 88% occurring only once. V and J are TRBV23-1 and TRBJ1-2, with a weak D call TRBD1 (6 bases). TRBV23-1 is identified as an open reading frame with a role that is uncertain. The specimen sequenced was peripheral blood. The TCR originated in a woman aged 70 to 79 who had recovered from COVID-19. For the CDR3, the DNA is TGCGCCAGCAGTCAATCCGCCCCGGGAATCTGGGACAATAACTATGGCTACACCTTC. Its translation is CASSQSAPGIWDNNYGYTF.